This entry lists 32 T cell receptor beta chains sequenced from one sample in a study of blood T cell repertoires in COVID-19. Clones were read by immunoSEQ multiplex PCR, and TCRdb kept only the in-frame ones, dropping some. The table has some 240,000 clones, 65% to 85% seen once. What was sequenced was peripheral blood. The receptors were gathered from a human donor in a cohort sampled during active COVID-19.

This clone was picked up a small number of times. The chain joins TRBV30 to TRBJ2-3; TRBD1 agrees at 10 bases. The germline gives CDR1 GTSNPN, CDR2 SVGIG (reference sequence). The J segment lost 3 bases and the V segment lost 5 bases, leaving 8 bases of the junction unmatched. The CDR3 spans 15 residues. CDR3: CAWETGTGVTDTQYF. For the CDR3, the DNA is TGTGCCTGGGAAACCGGGACAGGGGTAACAGATACGCAGTATTTT.

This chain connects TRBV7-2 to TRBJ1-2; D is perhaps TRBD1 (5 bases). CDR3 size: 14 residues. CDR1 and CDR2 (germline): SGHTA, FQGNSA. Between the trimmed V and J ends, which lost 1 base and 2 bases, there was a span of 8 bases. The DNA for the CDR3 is TGTGCCAGCAGCTTAGTACAGGAAAACTATGGCTACACCTTC. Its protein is CASSLVQENYGYTF.

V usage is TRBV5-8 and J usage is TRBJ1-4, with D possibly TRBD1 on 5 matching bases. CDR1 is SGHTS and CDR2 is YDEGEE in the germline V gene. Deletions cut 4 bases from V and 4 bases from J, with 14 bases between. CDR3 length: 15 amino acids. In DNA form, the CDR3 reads TGTGCCAGCAGCCCCGGGGGGACCTTTAATGAAAAACTGTTTTTT. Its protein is CASSPGGTFNEKLFF.

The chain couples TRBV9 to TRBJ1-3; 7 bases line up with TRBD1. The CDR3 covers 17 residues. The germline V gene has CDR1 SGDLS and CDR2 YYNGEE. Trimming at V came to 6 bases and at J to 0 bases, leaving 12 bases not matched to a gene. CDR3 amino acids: CASTGGTDEISGNTIYF. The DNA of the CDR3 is TGTGCCAGCACCGGCGGGACAGATGAGATCTCTGGAAACACCATATATTTT. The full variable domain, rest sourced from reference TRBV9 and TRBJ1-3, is DSGVTQTPKHLITATGQRVTLRCSPRSGDLSVYWYQQSLDQGLQFLIQYYNGEERAKGNILERFSAQQFPDLHSELNLSSLELGDSALYFCASTGGTDEISGNTIYFGEGSWLTVV.

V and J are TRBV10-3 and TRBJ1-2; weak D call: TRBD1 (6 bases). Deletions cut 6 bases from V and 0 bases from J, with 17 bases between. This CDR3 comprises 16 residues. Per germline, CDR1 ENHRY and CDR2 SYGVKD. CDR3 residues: CAIRSRGGSPNYGYTF. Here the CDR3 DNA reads TGTGCCATCAGATCTAGGGGGGGTTCTCCTAACTATGGCTACACCTTC.

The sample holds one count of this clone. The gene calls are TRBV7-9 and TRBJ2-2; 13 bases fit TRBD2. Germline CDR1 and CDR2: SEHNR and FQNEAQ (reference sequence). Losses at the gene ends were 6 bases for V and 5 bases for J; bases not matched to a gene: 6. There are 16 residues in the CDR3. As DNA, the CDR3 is TGTGCCAGCAGGGTACTAGCGGGAGGGCGAACCGGGGAGCTGTTTTTT. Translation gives CASRVLAGGRTGELFF.

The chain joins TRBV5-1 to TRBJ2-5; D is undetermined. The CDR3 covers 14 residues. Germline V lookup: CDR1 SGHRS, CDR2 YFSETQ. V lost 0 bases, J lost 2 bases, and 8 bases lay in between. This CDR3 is CASSLGIQQETQYF. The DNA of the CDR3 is TGCGCCAGCAGCTTGGGTATACAGCAAGAGACCCAGTACTTC. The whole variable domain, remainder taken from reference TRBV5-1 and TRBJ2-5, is KAGVTQTPRYLIKTRGQQVTLSCSPISGHRSVSWYQQTPGQGLQFLFEYFSETQRNKGNFPGRFSGRQFSNSRSEMNVSTLELGDSALYLCASSLGIQQETQYFGPGTRLLVL.

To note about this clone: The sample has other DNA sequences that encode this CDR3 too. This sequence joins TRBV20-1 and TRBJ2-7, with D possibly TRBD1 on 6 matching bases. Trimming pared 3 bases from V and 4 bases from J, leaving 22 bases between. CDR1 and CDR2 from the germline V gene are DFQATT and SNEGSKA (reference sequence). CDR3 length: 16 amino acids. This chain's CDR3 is CSASPMTGLGSYEQYF. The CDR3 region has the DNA TGCAGTGCTAGTCCTATGACAGGTTTAGGCTCTTACGAGCAGTACTTC.

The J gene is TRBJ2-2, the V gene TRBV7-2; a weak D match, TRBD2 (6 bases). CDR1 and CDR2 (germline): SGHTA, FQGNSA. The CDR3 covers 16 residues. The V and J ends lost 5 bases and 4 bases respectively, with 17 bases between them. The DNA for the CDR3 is TGTGCCAGCAGCCCCTTGGGGGGAGTGGGCACCGGGGAGCTGTTTTTT. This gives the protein CASSPLGGVGTGELFF. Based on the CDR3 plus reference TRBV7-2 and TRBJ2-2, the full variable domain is GAGVSQSPSNKVTEKGKDVELRCDPISGHTALYWYRQSLGQGLEFLIYFQGNSAPDKSGLPSDRFSAERTGGSVSTLTIQRTQQEDSAVYLCASSPLGGVGTGELFFGEGSRLTVL.

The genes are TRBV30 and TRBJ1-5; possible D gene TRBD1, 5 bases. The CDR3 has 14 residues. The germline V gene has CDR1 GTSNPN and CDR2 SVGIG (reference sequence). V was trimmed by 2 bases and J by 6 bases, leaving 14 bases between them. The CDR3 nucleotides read TGTGCCTGGAGTTTTCGGACCGGGGGTCAGCCCCAGCATTTT. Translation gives CAWSFRTGGQPQHF.

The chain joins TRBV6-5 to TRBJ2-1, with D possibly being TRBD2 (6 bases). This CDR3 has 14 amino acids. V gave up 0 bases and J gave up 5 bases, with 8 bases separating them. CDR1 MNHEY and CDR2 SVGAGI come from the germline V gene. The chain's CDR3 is CASSYSGLDNEQFF. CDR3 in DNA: TGTGCCAGCAGTTACTCGGGACTTGACAATGAGCAGTTCTTC.

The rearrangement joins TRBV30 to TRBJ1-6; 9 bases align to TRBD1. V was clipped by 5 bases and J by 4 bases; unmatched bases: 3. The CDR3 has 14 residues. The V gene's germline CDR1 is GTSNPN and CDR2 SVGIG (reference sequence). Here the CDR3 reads CAWRTGAYNSPLHF. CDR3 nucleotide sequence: TGTGCCTGGCGGACAGGGGCGTATAATTCACCCCTCCACTTT. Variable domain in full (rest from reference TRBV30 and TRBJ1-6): SQTIHQWPATLVQPVGSPLSLECTVEGTSNPNLYWYRQAAGRGLQLLFYSVGIGQISSEVPQNLSASRPQDRQFILSSKKLLLSDSGFYLCAWRTGAYNSPLHFGNGTRLTVT.

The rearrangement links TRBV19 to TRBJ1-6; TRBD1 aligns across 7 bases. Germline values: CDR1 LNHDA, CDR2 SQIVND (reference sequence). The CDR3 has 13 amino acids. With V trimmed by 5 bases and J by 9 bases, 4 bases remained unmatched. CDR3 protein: CASSPYRGSPLHF. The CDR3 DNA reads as TGTGCCAGTAGTCCCTACAGGGGTTCACCCCTCCACTTT.

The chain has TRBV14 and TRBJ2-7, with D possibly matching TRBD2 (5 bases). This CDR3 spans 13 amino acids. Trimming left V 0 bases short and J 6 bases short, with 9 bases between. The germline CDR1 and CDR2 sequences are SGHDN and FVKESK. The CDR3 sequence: CASSQDQGSEQYF. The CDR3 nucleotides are TGTGCCAGCAGCCAAGATCAAGGGAGCGAGCAGTACTTC.

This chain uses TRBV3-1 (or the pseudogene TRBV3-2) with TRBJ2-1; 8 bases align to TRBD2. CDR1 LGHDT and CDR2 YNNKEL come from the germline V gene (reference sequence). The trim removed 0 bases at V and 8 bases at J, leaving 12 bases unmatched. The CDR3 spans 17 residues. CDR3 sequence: CASSQDPGLDLNHEQFF. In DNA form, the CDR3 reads TGTGCCAGCAGCCAAGATCCGGGACTAGATTTGAACCATGAGCAGTTCTTC.

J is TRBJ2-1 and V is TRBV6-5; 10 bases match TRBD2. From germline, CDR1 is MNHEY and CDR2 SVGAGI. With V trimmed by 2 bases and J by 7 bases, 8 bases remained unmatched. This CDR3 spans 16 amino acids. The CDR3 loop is CASSYASGGGWNEQFF. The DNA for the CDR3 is TGTGCCAGCAGTTACGCTAGCGGGGGAGGGTGGAATGAGCAGTTCTTC.

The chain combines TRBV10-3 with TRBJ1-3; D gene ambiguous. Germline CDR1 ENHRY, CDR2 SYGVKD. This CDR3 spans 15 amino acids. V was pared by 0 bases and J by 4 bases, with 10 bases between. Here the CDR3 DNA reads TGTGCCATCAGTGAGTCCGACTACCGCGGAAACACCATATATTTT. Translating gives CAISESDYRGNTIYF.

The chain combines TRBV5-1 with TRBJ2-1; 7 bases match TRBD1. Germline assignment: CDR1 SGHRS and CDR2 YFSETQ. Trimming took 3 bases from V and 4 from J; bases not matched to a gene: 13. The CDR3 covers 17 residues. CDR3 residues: CASSSNTPGQLYNEQFF. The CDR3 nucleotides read TGCGCCAGCAGCTCAAATACACCGGGACAGCTATACAATGAGCAGTTCTTC.

The CDR3 DNA sequence: TGTGCCAGCTCACCAGGGTCCGGGGGGGAAGAGACCCAGTACTTC. As protein: CASSPGSGGEETQYF. The gene calls are TRBV18 and TRBJ2-5, with TRBD2 matching 8 bases. Per germline, CDR1 KGHSH and CDR2 LQKENI. V dropped 2 bases and J dropped 3; count of bases not matched to a gene: 5. The CDR3 is 15 residues long.

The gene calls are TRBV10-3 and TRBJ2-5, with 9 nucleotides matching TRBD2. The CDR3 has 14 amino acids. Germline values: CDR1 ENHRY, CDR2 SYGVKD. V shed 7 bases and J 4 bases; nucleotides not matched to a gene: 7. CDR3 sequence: CAIKNSGSRETQYF. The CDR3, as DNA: TGTGCCATCAAGAATAGCGGGAGCAGAGAGACCCAGTACTTC.

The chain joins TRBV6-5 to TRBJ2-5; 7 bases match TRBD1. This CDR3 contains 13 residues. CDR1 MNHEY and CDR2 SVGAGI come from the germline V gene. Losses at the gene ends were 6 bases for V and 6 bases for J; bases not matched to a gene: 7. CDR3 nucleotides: TGTGCCAGCAGCCTTACAGGGGCGAAGACCCAGTACTTC. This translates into CASSLTGAKTQYF.

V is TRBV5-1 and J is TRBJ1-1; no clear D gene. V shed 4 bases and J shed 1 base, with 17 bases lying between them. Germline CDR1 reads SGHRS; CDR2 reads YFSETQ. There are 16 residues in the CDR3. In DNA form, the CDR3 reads TGCGCCAGCAGCCGGATCAGGACTGGACGGAACACTGAAGCTTTCTTT. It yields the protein CASSRIRTGRNTEAFF.

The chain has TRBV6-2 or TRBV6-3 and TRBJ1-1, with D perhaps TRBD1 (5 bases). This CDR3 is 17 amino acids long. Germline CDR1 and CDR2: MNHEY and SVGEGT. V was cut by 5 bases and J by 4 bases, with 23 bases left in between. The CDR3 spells CASSRDGSSRRGTEAFF. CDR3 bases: TGTGCCAGCAGTAGGGACGGCAGTAGTCGGCGGGGCACTGAAGCTTTCTTT.

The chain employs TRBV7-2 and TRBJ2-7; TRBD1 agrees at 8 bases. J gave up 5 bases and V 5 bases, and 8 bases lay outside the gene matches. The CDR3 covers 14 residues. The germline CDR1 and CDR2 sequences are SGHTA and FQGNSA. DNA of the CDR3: TGTGCCAGCAGCCTACGGACAGGGAACCACGAGCAGTACTTC. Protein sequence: CASSLRTGNHEQYF.

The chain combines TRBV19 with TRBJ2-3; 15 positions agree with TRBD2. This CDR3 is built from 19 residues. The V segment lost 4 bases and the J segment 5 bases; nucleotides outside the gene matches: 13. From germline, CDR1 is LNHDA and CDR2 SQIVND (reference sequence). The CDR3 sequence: CASSTGLAGGENGGDTQYF. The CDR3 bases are TGTGCCAGTAGTACCGGACTAGCGGGAGGGGAGAATGGCGGAGATACGCAGTATTTT. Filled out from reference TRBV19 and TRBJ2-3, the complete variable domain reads DGGITQSPKYLFRKEGQNVTLSCEQNLNHDAMYWYRQDPGQGLRLIYYSQIVNDFQKGDIAEGYSVSREKKESFPLTVTSAQKNPTAFYLCASSTGLAGGENGGDTQYFGPGTRLTVL.

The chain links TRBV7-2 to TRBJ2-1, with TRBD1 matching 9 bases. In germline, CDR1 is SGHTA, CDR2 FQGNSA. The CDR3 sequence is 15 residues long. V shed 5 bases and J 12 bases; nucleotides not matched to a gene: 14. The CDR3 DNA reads TGTGCCAGCAGCGCTCCGGGACAGGGACCTCTTGGGCAGTTCTTC. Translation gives CASSAPGQGPLGQFF.

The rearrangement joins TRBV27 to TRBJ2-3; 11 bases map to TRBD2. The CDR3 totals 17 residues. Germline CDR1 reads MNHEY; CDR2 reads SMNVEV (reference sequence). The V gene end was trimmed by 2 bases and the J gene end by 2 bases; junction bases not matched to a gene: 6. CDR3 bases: TGTGCCAGCAGTTTACTTTCTAGCGGGGGGATCACAGATACGCAGTATTTT. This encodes CASSLLSSGGITDTQYF.

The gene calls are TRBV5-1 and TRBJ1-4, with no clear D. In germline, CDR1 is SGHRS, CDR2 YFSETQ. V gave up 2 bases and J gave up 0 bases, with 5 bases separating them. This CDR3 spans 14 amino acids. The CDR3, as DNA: TGCGCCAGCAGCTTCGGGTCAACTAATGAAAAACTGTTTTTT. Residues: CASSFGSTNEKLFF. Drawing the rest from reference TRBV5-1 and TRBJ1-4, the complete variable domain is KAGVTQTPRYLIKTRGQQVTLSCSPISGHRSVSWYQQTPGQGLQFLFEYFSETQRNKGNFPGRFSGRQFSNSRSEMNVSTLELGDSALYLCASSFGSTNEKLFFGSGTQLSVL.

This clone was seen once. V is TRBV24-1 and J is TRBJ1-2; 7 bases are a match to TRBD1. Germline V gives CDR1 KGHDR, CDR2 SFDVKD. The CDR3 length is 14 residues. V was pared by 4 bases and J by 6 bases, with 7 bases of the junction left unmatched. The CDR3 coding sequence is TGTGCCACCAGTGACTCTCGACAGGGTCATGGCTACACCTTC. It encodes CATSDSRQGHGYTF.

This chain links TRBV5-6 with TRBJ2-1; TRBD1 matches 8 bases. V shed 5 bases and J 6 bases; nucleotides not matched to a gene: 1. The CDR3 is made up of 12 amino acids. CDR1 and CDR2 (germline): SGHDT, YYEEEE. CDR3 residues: CASRTGANEQFF. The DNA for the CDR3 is TGTGCCAGCAGGACAGGGGCCAATGAGCAGTTCTTC.

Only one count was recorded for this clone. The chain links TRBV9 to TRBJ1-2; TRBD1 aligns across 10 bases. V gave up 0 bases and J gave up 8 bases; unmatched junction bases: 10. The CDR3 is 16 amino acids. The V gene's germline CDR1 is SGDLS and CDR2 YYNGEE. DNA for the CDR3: TGTGCCAGCAGCGTAGGAGGGGCCGGGACAGGGGAAGGCTACACCTTC. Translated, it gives CASSVGGAGTGEGYTF.

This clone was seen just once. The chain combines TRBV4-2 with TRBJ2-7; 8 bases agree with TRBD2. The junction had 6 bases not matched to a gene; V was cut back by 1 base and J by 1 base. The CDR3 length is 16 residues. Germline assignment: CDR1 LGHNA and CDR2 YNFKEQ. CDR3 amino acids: CASSQGRGLGSYEQYF. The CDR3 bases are TGTGCCAGCAGCCAAGGTAGGGGACTAGGATCCTACGAGCAGTACTTC.